This section outlines one TCR beta chain sequence together with its context. Based on its abundance in the sample, this clonotype is medium-sized (0.01 to 0.1%). The antigen it binds to is not known. Base quality data are lacking; no much larger clone is found one base away. This entry is derived from a study of T cell repertoires in enteric fever (dated by TCRdb to between 2017 and 2018). Looking at the study overall: Working with volunteers who had been experimentally challenged with Salmonella Typhi or Paratyphi A, the study rebuilt the Salmonella-specific repertoire of their circulating effector CD4+ T cells. Circulating effector CD4+ T cells responding to Salmonella infection were identified by mass cytometry. T cell staining, including ex vivo staining, was performed with tetramers loaded with CdtB(105-125) peptide variants (SP110Y, ST110H). The researchers paired unbiased single-cell cloning with mass cytometry, and they also applied T cell receptor sequencing alongside live fluorescence barcoding.

The research as a whole found: Single amino acid differences in the immunodominant proteins CdtB and PhoN appeared to drive the accumulation of T cells that did not cross-react between serovars. Expanded clonotypes included cross-reactive responses against distantly related Salmonella serovars and clones recognizing antigens unique to S. Typhi or S. Paratyphi A. S. Typhi- and S. Paratyphi A-specific immunodominant T cell antigens were identified as HlyE and CdtB, respectively.

CD38+ CCR7- CD4+ T cells were described as a homogeneous population of IFNgamma- and MIP-1beta-producing effector cells. The data were produced on an Illumina MiSeq. TCRdb trimmed the raw reads at Q25, called clones with MiXCR and kept productive beta chains. Merged by CDR3 protein, the rows form single entries marked with the most common genes and DNA. Recorded for this sample are roughly 190 distinct CDR3 sequences; around 30% of them occurred a single time. The ten largest clones take up under 65% of the sample. The TCR was taken from a human donor with Salmonella enteric fever, either typhoid or paratyphoid (not recorded which). The sample taken for sequencing was CCR7- CD38+ CD4+ T cells from blood. The cell subset or site label, as the study defines it: effector CD4+ T cells responding to Salmonella infection (IFNgamma/MIP-1beta producing).

The base sequence is TGCGCCAGCAGCTCTGGCGGCGCAGAAAGAAAGGAGCTGTTTTTT. Its product reads: CASSSGGAERKELFF. This receptor chain uses TRBV5-1 and TRBJ2-2; there is no confident call for the D gene. Based on the germline V gene, the CDR1 and CDR2 sequences are SGHRS and YFSETQ. The CDR3 spans 15 residues, from the cysteine through the phenylalanine. Of all the DNA, just the CDR3 is kept, 45 bases in frame from base 1. Trimming takes 3 bases from V and 10 bases from J, and the germline ends sit 19 bases apart.